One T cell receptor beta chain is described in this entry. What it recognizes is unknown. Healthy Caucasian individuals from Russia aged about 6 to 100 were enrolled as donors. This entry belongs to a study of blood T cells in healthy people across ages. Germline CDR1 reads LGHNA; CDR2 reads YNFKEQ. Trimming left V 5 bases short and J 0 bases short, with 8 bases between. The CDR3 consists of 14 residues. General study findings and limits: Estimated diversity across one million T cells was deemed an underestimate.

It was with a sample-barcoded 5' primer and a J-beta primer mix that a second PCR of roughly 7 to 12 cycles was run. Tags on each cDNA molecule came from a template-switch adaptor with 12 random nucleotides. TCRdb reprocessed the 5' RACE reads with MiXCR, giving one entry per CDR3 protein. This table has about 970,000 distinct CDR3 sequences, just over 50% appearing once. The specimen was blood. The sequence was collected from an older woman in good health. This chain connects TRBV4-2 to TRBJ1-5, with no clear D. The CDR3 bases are TGTGCCAGCAGCATAGGCGATAGCAATCAGCCCCAGCATTTT. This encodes CASSIGDSNQPQHF.